This paragraph reports one TCR beta chain. The target antigen is unknown. This CDR3 spans 15 amino acids. Trimming cost V 4 bases and J 2 bases; bases outside gene matches: 7. Germline CDR1 is SGHRS and CDR2 is YFSETQ. This sample stems from a study of cytomegalovirus exposure and HLA in healthy donors. General study results and limits: Later on, an analysis tied 15,000 or so TCR beta sequences to HLA alleles at 0.05 false discovery rate. The majority of TCR sequences were rare, yet some public TCRs appeared in many donors. Compared with the roughly 700-donor mean, an Asian-associated ancestry cluster reportedly had fewer N-insertions, according to a later analysis.

While unrecorded immune exposures were likely, the donors were nominally healthy when sampled. The PCR made use of 60 Vbeta and 13 Jbeta primers. Assay used: immunoSEQ multiplex PCR; TCRdb lists only in-frame clones, some missing. The data show 85,000 to 100,000 clones, roughly 80% seen once. The chain joins TRBV5-1 to TRBJ2-7, with 9 bases fitting TRBD1. The clonotype was recovered from a man between 60 and 70 years old in good health and CMV-seropositive. Sequenced material: PBMCs. The CDR3 DNA sequence: TGCGCCAGCAGCCCCGCCGGGACAGGGACCTACGAGCAGTACTTC. Its protein product is CASSPAGTGTYEQYF.